Included here is one T cell receptor beta chain sequence, with context. The antigen remains undetermined. The record originates from a study of cytomegalovirus exposure and HLA in healthy donors. Points from the study as a whole: An ancestry cluster, one associated with Asian ancestry, reportedly showed fewer N-insertions than the approximately 720-donor mean in a later analysis. In a later analysis, TCR association rates varied by HLA locus: DRB1 most, HLA-C fewest.

The CDR3 consists of 15 residues. V shed 5 bases and J 4 bases; nucleotides not matched to a gene: 5. Germline CDR1 is SEHNR and CDR2 is FQNEAQ (reference sequence). PCR primers comprised 60 Vbeta and 13 Jbeta primers. Only in-frame clones appear in the TCRdb table, and some are missing; sequencing was by immunoSEQ multiplex PCR. Here the sample spans roughly 130,000 clones, roughly 68% being singletons. The sample was PBMCs. The clonotype was recovered from a woman between 45 and 60 years old in good health and CMV-seropositive. The rearrangement joins TRBV7-9 to TRBJ2-1; TRBD2 matches 10 bases. Here the CDR3 reads CASSRGLADYNEQFF. CDR3 coding DNA: TGTGCCAGCAGCCGAGGACTAGCGGATTACAATGAGCAGTTCTTC.